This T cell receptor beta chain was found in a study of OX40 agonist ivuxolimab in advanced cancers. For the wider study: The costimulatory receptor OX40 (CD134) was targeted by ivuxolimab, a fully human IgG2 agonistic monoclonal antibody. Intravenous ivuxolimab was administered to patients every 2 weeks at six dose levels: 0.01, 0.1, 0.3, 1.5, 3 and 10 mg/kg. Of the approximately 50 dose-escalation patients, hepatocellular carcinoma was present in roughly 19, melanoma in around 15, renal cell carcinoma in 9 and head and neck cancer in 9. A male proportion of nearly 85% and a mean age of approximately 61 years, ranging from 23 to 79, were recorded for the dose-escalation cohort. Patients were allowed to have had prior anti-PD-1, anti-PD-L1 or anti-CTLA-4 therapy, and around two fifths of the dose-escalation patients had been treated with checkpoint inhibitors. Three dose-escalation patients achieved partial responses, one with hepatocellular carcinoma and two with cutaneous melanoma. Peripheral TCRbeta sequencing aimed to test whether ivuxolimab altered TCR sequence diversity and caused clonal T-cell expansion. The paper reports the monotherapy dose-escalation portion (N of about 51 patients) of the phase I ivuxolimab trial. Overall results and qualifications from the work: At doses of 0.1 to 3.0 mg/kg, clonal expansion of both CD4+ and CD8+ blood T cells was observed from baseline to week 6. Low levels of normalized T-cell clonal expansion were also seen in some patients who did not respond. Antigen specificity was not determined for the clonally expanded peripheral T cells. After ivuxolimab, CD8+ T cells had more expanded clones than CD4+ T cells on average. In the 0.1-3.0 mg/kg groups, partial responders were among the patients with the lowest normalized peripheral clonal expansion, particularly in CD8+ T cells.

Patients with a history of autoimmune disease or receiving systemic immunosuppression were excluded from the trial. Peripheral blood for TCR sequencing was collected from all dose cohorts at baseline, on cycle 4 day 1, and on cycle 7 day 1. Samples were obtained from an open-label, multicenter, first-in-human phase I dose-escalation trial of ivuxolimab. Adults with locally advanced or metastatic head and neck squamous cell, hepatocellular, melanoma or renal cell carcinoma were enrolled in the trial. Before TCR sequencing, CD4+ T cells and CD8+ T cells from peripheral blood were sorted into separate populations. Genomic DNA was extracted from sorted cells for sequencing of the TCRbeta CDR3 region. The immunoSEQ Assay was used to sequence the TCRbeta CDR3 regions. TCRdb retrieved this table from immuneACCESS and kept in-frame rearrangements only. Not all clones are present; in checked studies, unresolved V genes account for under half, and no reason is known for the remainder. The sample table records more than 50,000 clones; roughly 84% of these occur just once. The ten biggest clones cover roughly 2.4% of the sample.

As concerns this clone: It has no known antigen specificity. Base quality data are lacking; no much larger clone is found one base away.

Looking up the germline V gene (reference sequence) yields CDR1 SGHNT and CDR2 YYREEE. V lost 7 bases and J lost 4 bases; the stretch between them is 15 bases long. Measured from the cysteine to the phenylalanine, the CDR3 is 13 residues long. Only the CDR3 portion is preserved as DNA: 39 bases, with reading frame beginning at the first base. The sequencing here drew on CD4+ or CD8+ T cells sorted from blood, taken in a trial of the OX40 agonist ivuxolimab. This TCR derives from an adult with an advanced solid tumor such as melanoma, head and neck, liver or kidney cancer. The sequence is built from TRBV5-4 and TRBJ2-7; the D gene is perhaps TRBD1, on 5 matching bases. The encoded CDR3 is CASSGSGRYEQYF. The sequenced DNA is TGTGCCAGCTCGGGTTCAGGGCGGTACGAGCAGTACTTC.